The rows below give T cell receptor beta chains drawn from one sample of a study of blood T cell repertoires in COVID-19. TCRdb's copy holds only in-frame clones and misses some; the assay was immunoSEQ multiplex PCR. The repertoire holds over 150,000 clones, with 80% to 90% as singletons. The sample was peripheral blood. Every receptor here comes from a woman in her sixties or seventies with COVID-19, enrolled during active disease. The CDR3 runs from the conserved cysteine through the conserved F or W. The D gene is left open where the match is weak. Where a row states a size, it is once, few, many or the class of an expanded clone; other rows omit it.

15,TRBV10-3,NA,TRBJ1-3,NA,TGTGCCATCAGTGAGGCGGGGAACTCTGGAAACACCATATATTTT,CAISEAGNSGNTIYF
19,TRBV7-2,NA,TRBJ2-7,NA,TGTGCCAGCAGCTTAAAAAGGGGGAGAGGACGCCCTAGCTCCTACGAGCAGTACTTC,CASSLKRGRGRPSSYEQYF
16,TRBV28,once,TRBJ1-3,TRBD1,TGTGCCAGCAGTCCCCGGACAGGTTTGGCTGGAAACACCATATATTTT,CASSPRTGLAGNTIYF
14,TRBV28,NA,TRBJ2-7,TRBD2,TGTGCCACCCTCGGGGGGGGGCTTCCCTACGAGCAGTACTTC,CATLGGGLPYEQYF
15,TRBV19,NA,TRBJ1-2,NA,TGTGCCAGTAGTCATTGGACAGAGTTGGACTATGGCTACACCTTC,CASSHWTELDYGYTF
15,TRBV7-2,NA,TRBJ2-2,NA,TGTGCCAGCAGCTTAGCGCTTGGGCACGGCGGGGAGCTGTTTTTT,CASSLALGHGGELFF
16,TRBV3-1/TRBV3-2,NA,TRBJ1-2,NA,TGTGCCAGCAGCCGAGTACAGGGATCATTTAACTATGGCTACACCTTC,CASSRVQGSFNYGYTF
14,TRBV24-1,NA,TRBJ1-2,TRBD1,TGTGCCACCAGTGATCGACAGGGAAGACGTGGCTACACCTTC,CATSDRQGRRGYTF
13,TRBV7-9,NA,TRBJ2-7,NA,TGTGCCAGCAGCTTGGACAGAACCTACGAGCAGTACTTC,CASSLDRTYEQYF
13,TRBV27,NA,TRBJ2-1,TRBD1,TGTGCCACCTGGGGACAGGGCTTTGGTGAGCAGTTCTTC,CATWGQGFGEQFF
15,TRBV5-4,once,TRBJ1-4,TRBD1,TGTGCCAGCAGCTCGGGACAGGGAACTAATGAAAAACTGTTTTTT,CASSSGQGTNEKLFF
15,TRBV5-4,NA,TRBJ2-7,NA,TGTGCCAGCAGCCGCGAAAGAGGACAGTCCTACGAGCAGTACTTC,CASSRERGQSYEQYF
14,TRBV6-5,NA,TRBJ1-1,NA,TGTGCCAGCAGGGGGGGGTCCCAGGACACTGAAGCTTTCTTT,CASRGGSQDTEAFF
12,TRBV29-1,NA,TRBJ2-5,TRBD2,TGCGGAATGTCAGCGGGACAAGAGACCCAGTACTTC,CGMSAGQETQYF
16,TRBV15,NA,TRBJ1-5,TRBD1,TGTGCCACCAGCAGAGGGACAGGGGAGTCACGTCAGCCCCAGCATTTT,CATSRGTGESRQPQHF
15,TRBV28,NA,TRBJ2-2,NA,TGTGCCAGCAGCCCACCCCGGCAAGGGGGCGGGGAGCTGTTTTTT,CASSPPRQGGGELFF
15,TRBV3-1/TRBV3-2,NA,TRBJ2-7,NA,TGTGCCAGCAGCCACAGGGGGGCCCCCACCAACGAGCAGTACTTC,CASSHRGAPTNEQYF
15,TRBV25-1,NA,TRBJ2-3,TRBD2,TGTGCCAGCGGAGCTAGCGGGGGGGCCGAAGATACGCAGTATTTT,CASGASGGAEDTQYF
14,TRBV4-1,NA,TRBJ2-1,NA,TGCGCCAGCAGCGCAAGGCAACTAGAGTCTGAGCAGTTCTTC,CASSARQLESEQFF
15,TRBV7-9,NA,TRBJ1-1,NA,TGTGCCAGCAGCTCCTGGACAGCTACCAACACTGAAGCTTTCTTT,CASSSWTATNTEAFF
15,TRBV6-5,NA,TRBJ2-3,TRBD2,TGTGCCAGCAGAAGCGGGGGGGGGAACACAGATACGCAGTATTTT,CASRSGGGNTDTQYF
15,TRBV11-3,once,TRBJ1-3,NA,TGTGCCAGCAGCTTAACTAAGGGGCCTGGAAACACCATATATTTT,CASSLTKGPGNTIYF
13,TRBV18,NA,TRBJ1-4,NA,TGTGCCAGCTCGCCGCACCGAGGGGAAAAACTGTTTTTT,CASSPHRGEKLFF
16,TRBV4-1,NA,TRBJ1-2,TRBD1,TGCGCCAGCAGCCAAGAAGGCGGAGCAGGGGGGTATGGCTACACCTTC,CASSQEGGAGGYGYTF
14,TRBV5-4,NA,TRBJ1-2,NA,TGTGCCAGCAGCTTAGGGGCGAGAGACTATGGCTACACCTTC,CASSLGARDYGYTF
14,TRBV19,NA,TRBJ1-1,NA,TGTGCCAGTAGTAAACAGGGCCTGAACACTGAAGCTTTCTTT,CASSKQGLNTEAFF